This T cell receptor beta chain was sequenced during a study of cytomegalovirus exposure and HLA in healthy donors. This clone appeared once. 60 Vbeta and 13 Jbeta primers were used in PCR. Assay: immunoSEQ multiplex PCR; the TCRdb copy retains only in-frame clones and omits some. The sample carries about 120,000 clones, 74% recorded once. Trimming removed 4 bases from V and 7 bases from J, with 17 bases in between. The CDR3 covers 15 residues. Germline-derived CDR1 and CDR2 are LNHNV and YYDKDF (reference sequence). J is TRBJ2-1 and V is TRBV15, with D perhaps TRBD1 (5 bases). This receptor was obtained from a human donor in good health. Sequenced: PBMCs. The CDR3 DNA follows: TGTGCCACCAGCAACGGAGCGCAGGGTGGGAATGAGCAGTTCTTC. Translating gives CATSNGAQGGNEQFF. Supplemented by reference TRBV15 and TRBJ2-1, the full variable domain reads DAMVIQNPRYQVTQFGKPVTLSCSQTLNHNVMYWYQQKSSQAPKLLFHYYDKDFNNEADTPDNFQSRRPNTSFCFLDIRSPGLGDTAMYLCATSNGAQGGNEQFFGPGTRLTVL.